The sequence of this TCR beta chain was determined in a study of glioma-infiltrating T cells. Trimming left V 9 bases short and J 3 bases short, with 21 bases between. Germline V gene data show CDR1 as MNHEY and CDR2 as SMNVEV (reference sequence). This CDR3 is 15 amino acids long. The iRepertoire nested amplicon-rescue multiplex PCR amplified TCR alpha and beta CDR3s from RNA. In TCRdb, the multiplex PCR reads were re-called with MiXCR into one record per CDR3 protein. The sample lists 150,000 to 200,000 distinct CDR3 sequences, over 30% seen once, with 20% in the top ten. This sequence was found in a human donor with low-grade glioma or glioblastoma, undergoing nonglioma brain surgery, or in good health (not recorded which). The chain has TRBV27 and TRBJ2-7; D tentatively reads TRBD1 or TRBD2 (6 bases each). The specimen was glioma tissue, nonneoplastic brain tissue, or PBMCs (not recorded which). The CDR3 spells CARSEAWGALYEQYF. The DNA of the CDR3 is TGTGCCAGAAGTGAAGCGTGGGGGGCGCTCTACGAGCAGTACTTC.